The T cell receptor (beta chain) under discussion was sequenced for a study of immune cell composition in non-small cell lung cancer. Study-level background: Lung adenocarcinoma or squamous carcinoma made up most tumours. Whole-study findings and limits: Tumour TCR-beta clonality was not significantly tied to smoking pack-years. It was not proven that tumour-reactive clones equal dominant tumour-associated clones. In adenocarcinoma, maximal tumour-associated clone frequency tracked TIL tumour reactivity.

Normal lung sampling was at least 3 cm from the tumour, as distant as possible. About this clone: Its antigen is as yet unknown.

Measured with immunoSEQ multiplex PCR; TCRdb has only the in-frame clones, and not every one. The data hold a few thousand clones, with approximately 70% observed a single time. Sample: non-adjacent lung tissue. The receptor's source is a human donor with non-small cell lung cancer.

The CDR3 reads CASSPRENSNQPQHF. The CDR3 nucleotides read TGTGCCAGCTCACCCCGCGAGAATAGCAATCAGCCCCAGCATTTT. The chain recombines TRBV18 with TRBJ1-5; D ambiguous. The V and J ends lost 3 bases and 0 bases respectively, with 9 bases between them. CDR3 length: 15 amino acids. CDR1 and CDR2 from the germline V gene are KGHSH and LQKENI.